Shown below are 25 T cell receptor beta chains from a single sample sequenced in a study of blood T cell repertoires in COVID-19 (dated by TCRdb to between 2020 and 2021). Receptors were amplified or captured by the immunoSEQ multiplex PCR assay. TCRdb holds this immuneACCESS table with in-frame rearrangements only. Some clones are missing; in checked studies, unresolved V genes explain under half, and the rest has no known cause. The sample has roughly 350,000 clones on record, 70% to 90% of them singletons. In total, the top ten clones hold about 10% of the sample. The specimen was peripheral blood. These TCRs come from a woman between 25 and 40 years old with COVID-19, enrolled during active disease.

The V call is TRBV28, the J call TRBJ2-3; 9 nucleotides align to TRBD2. J was trimmed by 4 bases and V by 4 bases; bases with no gene match: 9. Germline V CDR1 and CDR2: MDHEN, SYDVKM. This CDR3 region has 16 residues. This CDR3 reads CASSSPRGGEADTQYF. For the CDR3, the DNA is TGTGCCAGCAGTTCCCCGCGGGGGGGGGAGGCAGATACGCAGTATTTT.

V and J are TRBV7-9 and TRBJ2-1, with D possibly being TRBD2 (5 bases). The CDR3 runs to 12 residues. Germline CDR1 is SEHNR and CDR2 is FQNEAQ (reference sequence). V lost 4 bases to trimming and J lost 8 bases, with 9 bases between them. Here the CDR3 reads CASSYARDEQFF. The DNA of the CDR3 is TGTGCCAGCAGCTATGCGAGGGATGAGCAGTTCTTC. The whole variable domain, remainder taken from reference TRBV7-9 and TRBJ2-1, is DTGVSQNPRHKITKRGQNVTFRCDPISEHNRLYWYRQTLGQGPEFLTYFQNEAQLEKSRLLSDRFSAERPKGSFSTLEIQRTEQGDSAMYLCASSYARDEQFFGPGTRLTVL.

The gene calls are TRBV5-4 and TRBJ2-1, with 7 bases lining up with TRBD1. Germline V lookup: CDR1 SGHNT, CDR2 YYREEE (reference sequence). The CDR3 covers 15 residues. After removal of 4 bases from V and 5 bases from J, the junction contained 9 bases not matched to a gene. The CDR3 sequence: CASSPAGTAHNEQFF. The DNA for the CDR3 is TGTGCCAGCAGCCCGGCTGGGACAGCGCACAATGAGCAGTTCTTC. The variable domain in full, completed from reference TRBV5-4 and TRBJ2-1, reads ETGVTQSPTHLIKTRGQQVTLRCSSQSGHNTVSWYQQALGQGPQFIFQYYREEENGRGNFPPRFSGLQFPNYSSELNVNALELDDSALYLCASSPAGTAHNEQFFGPGTRLTVL.

This clone was counted between two and nine times. The gene calls are TRBV10-2 and TRBJ2-7; a possible D gene is TRBD1 (6 bases). V was trimmed by 0 bases and J by 0 bases, leaving 15 bases between them. The CDR3 length is 17 residues. Germline CDR1 reads WSHSY; CDR2 reads SAAADI. CDR3 nucleotides: TGCGCCAGCAGTGAGTCTGGGGGACACTCAGTCTCCTACGAGCAGTACTTC. This sequence encodes CASSESGGHSVSYEQYF.

The V call is TRBV5-1, the J call TRBJ1-3; no clear D gene. The CDR3 contains 15 residues. Germline values: CDR1 SGHRS, CDR2 YFSETQ. The V end was cut by 4 bases, the J end by 4 bases, with 15 bases between. CDR3: CASSTRVGSGNTIYF. For the CDR3, the DNA is TGCGCCAGCAGCACCCGGGTCGGATCCGGAAACACCATATATTTT.

The CDR3 spells CASSAYANTGELFF. The CDR3 coding sequence is TGTGCCAGCAGCGCGTACGCGAACACCGGGGAGCTGTTTTTT. This chain connects TRBV4-2 to TRBJ2-2, with D hard to call. Trimming removed 5 bases at V and 0 bases at J, with 7 bases between. Germline V gene lookup returns CDR1 LGHNA and CDR2 YNFKEQ. The CDR3 is 14 amino acids.

This sequence joins TRBV5-1 and TRBJ1-3; the D is unclear. CDR3 length: 18 residues. Looked up from germline, CDR1 is SGHRS and CDR2 is YFSETQ. V dropped 3 bases and J dropped 0 bases, with 19 bases sitting between them. The CDR3 DNA sequence: TGCGCCAGCAGCTCCTCTGGTTCGCAGAGGAGCTCTGGAAACACCATATATTTT. Its protein is CASSSSGSQRSSGNTIYF.

The gene calls are TRBV10-1 and TRBJ2-7, with 9 bases that match TRBD1. The CDR3 is made up of 13 amino acids. Germline CDR1 and CDR2: WNHNN and SYGVQD (reference sequence). V lost 5 bases, J lost 2 bases, and 1 base stayed unmatched. CDR3 nucleotide sequence: TGCGCCAGCAGTAGACAGGGGGCCTACGAGCAGTACTTC. Protein: CASSRQGAYEQYF.

The gene calls are TRBV5-4 and TRBJ1-4; 8 nucleotides agree with TRBD1. Trimming removed 3 bases from V and 3 bases from J; junction bases left unmatched: 4. This CDR3 region has 15 residues. CDR1 is SGHNT and CDR2 is YYREEE in the germline V gene (reference sequence). The CDR3 sequence is CASSSRGLSNEKLFF. The CDR3 nucleotides are TGTGCCAGCAGCTCCAGGGGGCTGTCTAATGAAAAACTGTTTTTT.

The chain couples TRBV7-2 to TRBJ1-4, with D tentatively TRBD1 (6 bases). V was shortened by 6 bases and J by 10 bases, with 21 bases between the two germline ends. The CDR3 loop spans 15 amino acids. Per the germline V gene, CDR1 is SGHTA and CDR2 is FQGNSA. CDR3 nucleotide sequence: TGTGCCAGCAGGACGGACAGTCACTCGGCGTCAAAACTGTTTTTT. Translating gives CASRTDSHSASKLFF.

The chain has TRBV29-1 and TRBJ2-1; the match to TRBD2 covers 9 bases. This CDR3 comprises 14 residues. Germline V gene sequence: CDR1 SQVTM, CDR2 ANQGSEA. V dropped 7 bases and J dropped 6; count of bases not matched to a gene: 10. CDR3 protein: CSAVSGSTANEQFF. The DNA of the CDR3 is TGCAGCGCCGTTAGCGGGAGTACCGCCAATGAGCAGTTCTTC.

This clone was recorded only once. The gene calls are TRBV28 and TRBJ2-6, with D perhaps TRBD1 (5 bases). Germline CDR1 MDHEN, CDR2 SYDVKM. The CDR3 runs to 16 residues. The V end lost 7 bases, the J end lost 0 bases, and 13 bases lay between the germline ends. The CDR3 DNA sequence: TGTGCCAGCAAGTCAGGGTTTCTCTCTGGGGCCAACGTCCTGACTTTC. Its protein product is CASKSGFLSGANVLTF.

The chain joins TRBV2 to TRBJ2-3, with TRBD1 identical over 7 bases. The V and J ends lost 8 bases and 7 bases, in that order; junction bases with no gene match: 6. This CDR3 contains 12 residues. Germline CDR1 is SNHLY and CDR2 is FYNNEI. The chain's CDR3 is CASDRVGNTQYF. CDR3 nucleotide sequence: TGTGCCAGCGACAGGGTGGGAAATACGCAGTATTTT.

This clone was seen only a few times. The identical CDR3 is also encoded by other nucleotide sequences in the sample. The chain employs TRBV18 and TRBJ2-5, with 11 bases lining up with TRBD2. Germline-derived CDR1 and CDR2 are KGHSH and LQKENI. V dropped 4 bases and J dropped 2; count of bases not matched to a gene: 0. This CDR3 has 14 amino acids. The CDR3 spells CASSRTSGQETQYF. The CDR3 DNA is TGTGCCAGCTCACGGACTAGCGGGCAAGAGACCCAGTACTTC.

A remark on this clone: At the DNA level, this CDR3 is encoded by other sequences in the same sample as well. This chain links TRBV9 with TRBJ1-5; 7 bases match TRBD1. Germline CDR1 SGDLS, CDR2 YYNGEE. The CDR3 spans 15 residues. Losses at the gene ends were 4 bases for V and 3 bases for J; bases not matched to a gene: 7. The DNA for the CDR3 is TGTGCCAGCAGCCGTACAGGGGTGGACAATCAGCCCCAGCATTTT. Translated: CASSRTGVDNQPQHF.

This chain links TRBV2 with TRBJ2-3, with D maybe TRBD2 (6 bases). Between the trimmed V and J ends, which lost 4 bases and 5 bases, there was a span of 10 bases. The germline V gene has CDR1 SNHLY and CDR2 FYNNEI. The CDR3 has 13 amino acids. The CDR3 DNA follows: TGTGCCAGCAGTGGGAGGGTTGGAGATACGCAGTATTTT. It translates to CASSGRVGDTQYF.

The chain couples TRBV2 to TRBJ2-7; 7 nucleotides align to TRBD1. This CDR3 has 15 amino acids. With V trimmed by 6 bases and J by 4 bases, 12 bases remained unmatched. Germline CDR1 is SNHLY and CDR2 is FYNNEI. Written as DNA, the CDR3 is TGTGCCAGCAGCGCCGACGGACAGGTGTCATACGAGCAGTACTTC. Translated: CASSADGQVSYEQYF.

This clone showed up just once. The chain uses TRBV27 and TRBJ2-3; tentative D call: TRBD1 (6 bases). The germline CDR1 and CDR2 sequences are MNHEY and SMNVEV (reference sequence). CDR3 length: 13 residues. The V end was cut by 8 bases, the J end by 6 bases, with 15 bases between. CDR3 sequence: CASAIGGRDTQYF. CDR3 coding DNA: TGTGCCAGCGCGATTGGGGGCCGGGATACGCAGTATTTT.

The V gene is TRBV18, the J gene TRBJ2-2; TRBD2 matches 8 bases. The CDR3 has 17 residues. Losses at the gene ends were 1 base for V and 0 bases for J; bases not matched to a gene: 4. Per the germline V gene, CDR1 is KGHSH and CDR2 is LQKENI. The CDR3 is CASSPLIAGTNTGELFF. The CDR3 nucleotides read TGTGCCAGCTCACCACTCATAGCGGGAACGAACACCGGGGAGCTGTTTTTT. The full variable domain, in which reference TRBV18 and TRBJ2-2 provide the parts outside the CDR3, is NAGVMQNPRHLVRRRGQEARLRCSPMKGHSHVYWYRQLPEEGLKFMVYLQKENIIDESGMPKERFSAEFPKEGPSILRIQQVVRGDSAAYFCASSPLIAGTNTGELFFGEGSRLTVL.

The chain employs TRBV5-6 and TRBJ1-1; D perhaps matches TRBD1 (6 bases). The germline V gene encodes CDR1 SGHDT and CDR2 YYEEEE. This CDR3 contains 15 residues. V lost 0 bases, J lost 2 bases, and 11 bases lay in between. The CDR3 sequence: CASSLAGGPNTEAFF. The CDR3 bases are TGTGCCAGCAGCTTGGCGGGGGGGCCTAACACTGAAGCTTTCTTT.

This chain links TRBV2 with TRBJ1-4, with 7 bases aligning to TRBD1. V shed 7 bases and J 7 bases; nucleotides not matched to a gene: 12. Germline V gene lookup returns CDR1 SNHLY and CDR2 FYNNEI. The CDR3 loop spans 15 amino acids. This CDR3 reads CASTEERGRVEKLFF. CDR3 bases: TGTGCCAGCACCGAAGAGAGGGGGCGTGTTGAAAAACTGTTTTTT.

The chain employs TRBV5-1 and TRBJ2-7; D call uncertain. Deletions cut 5 bases from V and 0 bases from J, with 12 bases between. Looked up from germline, CDR1 is SGHRS and CDR2 is YFSETQ. The CDR3 totals 14 residues. The CDR3 region is CASRMARNSYEQYF. CDR3 nucleotides: TGCGCCAGCAGAATGGCGAGGAACTCCTACGAGCAGTACTTC.

This rearrangement joins TRBV6-2 or TRBV6-3 to TRBJ1-2, with 9 bases aligning to TRBD1. There are 13 residues in the CDR3. Germline CDR1 reads MNHEY; CDR2 reads SVGEGT. Trimming at V came to 5 bases and at J to 6 bases, leaving 4 bases not matched to a gene. This CDR3 reads CASSQTGGDGYTF. CDR3 coding DNA: TGTGCCAGCAGTCAAACAGGGGGCGATGGCTACACCTTC.

This clone was seen a few times. The chain couples TRBV2 to TRBJ1-5; D is possibly TRBD1 (5 bases). The CDR3 runs 13 residues. The germline V and J ends were trimmed by 8 bases and 6 bases, with 14 bases remaining between them. Per the germline V gene, CDR1 is SNHLY and CDR2 is FYNNEI. CDR3 in amino acids: CASVAREGQPQHF. CDR3 sequence (DNA): TGTGCCAGCGTCGCCAGGGAAGGTCAGCCCCAGCATTTT.

Only one count was recorded for this clone. V usage is TRBV7-3 and J usage is TRBJ2-1; 9 nucleotides align to TRBD2. CDR3 length: 15 amino acids. Germline V gene sequence: CDR1 SGHTA, CDR2 FQGTGA. J lost 7 bases, V lost 0 bases, and 4 bases had no gene match. The CDR3 bases are TGTGCCAGCAGCTTAACAGCGGGAGGTCGAAATGAGCAGTTCTTC. Protein product: CASSLTAGGRNEQFF.